The clone carrying this T cell receptor (beta chain) was recorded once. This sample is part of a study of blood T cell repertoires in COVID-19. Trimming shortened V by 3 bases and J by 4 bases, and 10 bases separated the two germline ends. This CDR3 comprises 13 residues. Germline V gene sequence: CDR1 SGHRS, CDR2 YFSETQ. Here immunoSEQ multiplex PCR was the method, and the copy in TCRdb shows in-frame clones only, minus some. This sample has around 260,000 clones; about four fifths occur once, and the top ten carry 15% to 19%. The clonotype comes from a person aged 70 to 85 with COVID-19, enrolled during active disease. The sequencing sample was made of peripheral blood. The chain combines TRBV5-1 with TRBJ2-5, with TRBD1 as a possible D gene (6 bases). CDR3 coding DNA: TGCGCCAGCAGCTCGCAGGGGCTAGAGACCCAGTACTTC. This translates into CASSSQGLETQYF.